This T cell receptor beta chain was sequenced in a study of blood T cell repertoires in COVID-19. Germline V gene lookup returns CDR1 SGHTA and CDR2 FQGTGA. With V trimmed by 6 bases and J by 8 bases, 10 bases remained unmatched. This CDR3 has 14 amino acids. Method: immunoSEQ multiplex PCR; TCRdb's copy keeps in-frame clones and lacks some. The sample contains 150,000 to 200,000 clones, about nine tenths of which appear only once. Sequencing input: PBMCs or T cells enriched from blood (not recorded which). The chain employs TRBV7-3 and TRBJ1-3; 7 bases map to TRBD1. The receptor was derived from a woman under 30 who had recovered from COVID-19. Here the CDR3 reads CASRSGQAGDTIYF. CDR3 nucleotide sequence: TGTGCCAGCAGATCCGGACAGGCAGGAGACACCATATATTTT.